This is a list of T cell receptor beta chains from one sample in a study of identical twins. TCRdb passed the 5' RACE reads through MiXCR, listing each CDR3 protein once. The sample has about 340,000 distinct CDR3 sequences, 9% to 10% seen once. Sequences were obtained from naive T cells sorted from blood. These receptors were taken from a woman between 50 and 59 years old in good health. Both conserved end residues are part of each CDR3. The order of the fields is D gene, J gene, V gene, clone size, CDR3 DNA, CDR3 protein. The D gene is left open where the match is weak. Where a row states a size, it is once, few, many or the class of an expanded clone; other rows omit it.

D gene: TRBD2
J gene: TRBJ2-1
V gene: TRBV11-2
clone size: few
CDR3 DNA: TGTGCCAGCAGCTTGGGACTAGGGGCCCCGGAGCAGTTCTTC
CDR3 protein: CASSLGLGAPEQFF

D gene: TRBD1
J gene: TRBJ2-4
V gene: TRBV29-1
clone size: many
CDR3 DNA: TGCAGCGTGCAGGGGGATCGTCAAAACATTCAGTACTTC
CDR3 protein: CSVQGDRQNIQYF

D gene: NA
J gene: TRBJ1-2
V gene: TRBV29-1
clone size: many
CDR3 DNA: NA
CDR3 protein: CSVGQGSLF

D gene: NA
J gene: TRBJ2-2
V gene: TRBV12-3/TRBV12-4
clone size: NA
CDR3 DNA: TGTGCCAGCAGTTCAACAGTGAACACCGGGGAGCTGTTTTTT
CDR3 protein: CASSSTVNTGELFF

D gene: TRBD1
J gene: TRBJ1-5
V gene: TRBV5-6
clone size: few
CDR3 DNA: TGTGCCAGCAGCTTGTGGAACAGGGGGAGCAATCAGCCCCAGCATTTT
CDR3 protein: CASSLWNRGSNQPQHF

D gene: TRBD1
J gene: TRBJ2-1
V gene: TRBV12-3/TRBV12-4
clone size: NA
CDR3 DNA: TGTGCCAGCAGTCACCGGGACAGCTTATACAATGAGCAGTTCTTC
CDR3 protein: CASSHRDSLYNEQFF

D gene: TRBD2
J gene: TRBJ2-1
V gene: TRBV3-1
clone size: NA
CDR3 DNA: TGTGCCAGCACCCCCCCGTCCGGGACTAGCGGGAGGGCCGAGCAGTTCTTC
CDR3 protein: CASTPPSGTSGRAEQFF

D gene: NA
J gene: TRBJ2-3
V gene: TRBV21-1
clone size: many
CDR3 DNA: TGTGCCAGCAGCAAAGGTATCTTTGCGGTTTCGACAGCAGATACGCAGTATTTT
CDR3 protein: CASSKGIFAVSTADTQYF

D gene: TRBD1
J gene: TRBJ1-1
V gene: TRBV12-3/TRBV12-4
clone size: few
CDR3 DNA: TGTGCCAGCAGTTTCGGTCAGGGGGCCGGAGTAGTCACGAACACTGAAGCTTTCTTT
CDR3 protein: CASSFGQGAGVVTNTEAFF

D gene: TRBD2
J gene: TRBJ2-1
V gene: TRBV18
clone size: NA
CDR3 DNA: TGTGCCAGCTCACCCCGTGTGGCGGGAGAATCTGAGCAGTTCTTC
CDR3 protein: CASSPRVAGESEQFF

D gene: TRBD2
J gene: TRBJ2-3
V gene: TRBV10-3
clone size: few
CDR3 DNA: TGTGCCATCAGTGAGTCTCTAGCGGGGGGCACAGATACGCAGTATTTT
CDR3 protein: CAISESLAGGTDTQYF

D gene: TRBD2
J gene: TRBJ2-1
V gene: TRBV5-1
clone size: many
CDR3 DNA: TGCGCCACTCGGACCGGGACTAACTACAATGAGCAGTTCTTC
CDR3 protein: CATRTGTNYNEQFF

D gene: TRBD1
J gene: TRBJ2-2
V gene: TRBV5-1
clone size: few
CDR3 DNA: TGCGCCAGCAGCTTCTCACAGGGGACCACCGGGGAGCTGTTTTTT
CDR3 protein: CASSFSQGTTGELFF

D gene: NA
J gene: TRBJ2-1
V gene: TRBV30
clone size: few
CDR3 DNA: TGTGCCTGGAGTGTACTCGGGGGGCAGTTCTTC
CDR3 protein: CAWSVLGGQFF

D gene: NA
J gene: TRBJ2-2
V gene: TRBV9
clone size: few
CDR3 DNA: TGTGCCAGCAGCGTACCGAGAGGGGCGAACACCGGGGAGCTGTTTTTT
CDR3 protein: CASSVPRGANTGELFF

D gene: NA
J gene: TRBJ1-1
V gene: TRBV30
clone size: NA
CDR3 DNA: TGTGCCTGGATCCAGGCCACTGAAGCTTTCTTT
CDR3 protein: CAWIQATEAFF

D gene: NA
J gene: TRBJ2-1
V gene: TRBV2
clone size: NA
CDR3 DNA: TGTGCCAGCAGGCGCGGGATTCCCAATGAGCAGTTCTTC
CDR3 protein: CASRRGIPNEQFF

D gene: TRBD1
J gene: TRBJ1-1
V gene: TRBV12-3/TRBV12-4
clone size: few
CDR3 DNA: TGTGCCAGCAACCTGGGACAGGAGGGCACTGAAGCTTTCTTT
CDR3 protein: CASNLGQEGTEAFF

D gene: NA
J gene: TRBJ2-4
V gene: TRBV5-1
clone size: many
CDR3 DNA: TGCGCCAGCAGCTTAGGGGAGACTAGTTTGGACATTCAGTACTTC
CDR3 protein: CASSLGETSLDIQYF

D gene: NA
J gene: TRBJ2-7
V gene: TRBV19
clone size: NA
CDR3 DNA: TGTGCCAGGCCGCCCAGGGGAAGGGGTGGGGAGCAGTACTTC
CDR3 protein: CARPPRGRGGEQYF

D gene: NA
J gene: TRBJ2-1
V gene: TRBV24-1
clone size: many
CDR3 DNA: TGTGCCACCAGTAGACTAGACAATGAGCAGTTCTTC
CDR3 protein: CATSRLDNEQFF

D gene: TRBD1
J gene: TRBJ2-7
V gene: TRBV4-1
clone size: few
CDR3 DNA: TGCGCCAGCAGCCAAGAACAATACAGGGGCTACGAGCAGTACTTC
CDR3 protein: CASSQEQYRGYEQYF